Sequencing of this T cell receptor (beta chain) was carried out in a study of blood T cell repertoires in COVID-19. Study-level information: Both acute and convalescent COVID-19 samples were obtained from the United States, Italy and Spain.

With 10 bases clipped from V and 6 bases from J, the junction kept 4 bases outside the gene matches. This CDR3 region has 13 residues. Germline assignment: CDR1 MNHEY and CDR2 SMNVEV (reference sequence). TCRdb keeps only in-frame clones here, not all; method: immunoSEQ multiplex PCR. The table lists roughly 190,000 clones, approximately 85% of them singletons. Sequencing input: peripheral blood. The chain combines TRBV27 with TRBJ1-4, with TRBD1 matching 11 bases. The source of this sequence is a woman aged 55 to 70 with acute or convalescent COVID-19. The CDR3 region has the DNA TGTGCCACCCAGGGACAGGGGGATGAAAAACTGTTTTTT. Amino acids: CATQGQGDEKLFF.